This entry concerns a single TCR beta chain. Its antigen is currently not known. Base-call qualities are not available, and no considerably larger clone is one nucleotide away. Reading the label with the study, this specimen's time point is: about 28 days (+/-7) after the second vaccine dose. AZD1222 recipients with second doses at about 4 weeks or about 12 weeks were pooled, because spike-specific TCR depth and breadth did not differ between schedules. Samples from vaccinated people were obtained from the UK trials COV001 and COV002, which included a single-blind randomized controlled phase 2/3 trial of AZD1222 (ChAdOx1 nCoV-19) in healthy adults. For TCRbeta chain sequencing, PBMC samples were collected from trial participants at day 0 and at day 28 after the second dose. The CDR3 regions of human TCRbeta chains were analyzed by immunosequencing. Processing in the source paper ran as follows. TCRs in the repertoires were compared against a reference library of SARS-CoV-2-specific TCRs that had been generated with the MIRA antigen-specificity platform. Breadth was defined as the fraction of unique TCRs that were SARS-CoV-2-associated, and depth was defined as the fraction of total T cells that were SARS-CoV-2-associated. Using the MIRA data, every spike-specific TCR was mapped to the spike region that the TCR reacted to and assigned to either a CD4 or a CD8 class. Log10-transformed breadth and depth values were compared by one-way ANOVA with Sidak's multiple comparisons tests. TCRdb holds this immuneACCESS table with in-frame rearrangements only. Some clones are missing; in checked studies, unresolved V genes explain under half, and the rest has no known cause. Clone size and V and J calls were adopted from that table, with D and trimming inferred from the DNA. The sample contains roughly 150,000 clones, almost 90% of them found a single time. 1.5% to 2% of the sample is in the top ten clones.

The germline V gene specifies SNHLY as CDR1 and FYNNEI as CDR2. The CDR3 contains 13 residues, cysteine and phenylalanine counted. Only the CDR3 part of the read is kept: 39 bases, read in frame from the first base. The germline V and J ends show losses of 6 bases and 6 bases respectively, and no gene match explains 3 bases of the junction. This sample is part of a study of T cell responses to AZD1222 COVID-19 vaccine (dated by TCRdb to the early 2020s). At the level of the whole study: TCR sequencing was performed for 233 trial participants, of whom about 200 were given two doses of AZD1222 and around 25 were given two doses of MenACWY control vaccine. Trial participants were enrolled by age into 18-55, 56-69 and 70-plus year subgroups, with approximately 150, 28 and 58 TCR-sequenced participants respectively.

Summary of the overall study and its limitations: Most participants were white British and females outnumbered males, and the authors suggested that clonal diversity may have been underestimated. Because no samples from the day 14 peak response were available, repertoires could be characterized only after the peak T cell response. Conclusions about previously exposed vaccinees were limited because only five to seven AZD1222 recipients were SARS-CoV-2 seropositive at baseline. Epitopes outside the regions mutated in the B.1.351 and B.1.1.7 variants were reportedly recognized by nearly half of the unique spike-specific TCRs. The 56-69-year group was small, and its depth increase did not reach significance, likely because of low power. After two AZD1222 doses, both the breadth and the depth of spike-specific TCRs were significantly higher than at day 0 and than in MenACWY recipients. The vaccine-associated CD4 TCRs covered the entire spike protein, and the dominant responses fell in regions 160-218 and 743-854.

The rearrangement joined TRBV2 to TRBJ1-1; the junction holds 11 bases that match TRBD1. Sequenced material: peripheral blood, taken 28 days after the second AZD1222 dose. This clonotype was sampled from an adult who received the AZD1222 COVID-19 vaccine. The nucleotide sequence is TGTGCCAGCAGGGGACAGGGGGGTGCTGAAGCTTTCTTT. The translation is CASRGQGGAEAFF.